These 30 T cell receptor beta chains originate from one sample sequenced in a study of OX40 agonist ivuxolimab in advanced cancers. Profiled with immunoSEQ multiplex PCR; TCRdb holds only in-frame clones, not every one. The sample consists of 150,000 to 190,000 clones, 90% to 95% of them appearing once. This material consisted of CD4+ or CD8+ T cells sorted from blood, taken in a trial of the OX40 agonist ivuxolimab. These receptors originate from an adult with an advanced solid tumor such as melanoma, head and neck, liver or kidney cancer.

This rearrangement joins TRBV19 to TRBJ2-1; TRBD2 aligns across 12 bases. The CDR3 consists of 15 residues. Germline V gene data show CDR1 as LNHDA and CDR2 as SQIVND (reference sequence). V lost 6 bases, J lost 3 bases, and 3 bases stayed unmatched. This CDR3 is CASRLTSGGYNEQFF. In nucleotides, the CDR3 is TGTGCCAGTAGGTTGACTAGCGGGGGCTACAATGAGCAGTTCTTC.

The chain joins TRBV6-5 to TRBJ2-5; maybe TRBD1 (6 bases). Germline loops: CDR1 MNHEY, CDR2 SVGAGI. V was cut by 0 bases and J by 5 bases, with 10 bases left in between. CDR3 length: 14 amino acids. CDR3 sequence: CASSYSIRGETQYF. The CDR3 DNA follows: TGTGCCAGCAGTTACTCAATTAGGGGGGAGACCCAGTACTTC.

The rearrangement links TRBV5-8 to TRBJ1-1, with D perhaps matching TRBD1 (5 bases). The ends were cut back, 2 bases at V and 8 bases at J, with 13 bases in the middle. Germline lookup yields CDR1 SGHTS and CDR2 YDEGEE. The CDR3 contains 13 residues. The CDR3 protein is CASSLGTWAEAFF. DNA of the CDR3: TGTGCCAGCAGCTTAGGGACTTGGGCGGAAGCTTTCTTT.

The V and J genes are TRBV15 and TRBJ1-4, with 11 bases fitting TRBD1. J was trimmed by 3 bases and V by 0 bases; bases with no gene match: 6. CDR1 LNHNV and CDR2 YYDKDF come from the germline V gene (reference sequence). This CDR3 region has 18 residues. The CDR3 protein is CATSRDLGQGAANEKLFF. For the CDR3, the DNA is TGTGCCACCAGCAGAGATCTCGGACAGGGGGCGGCTAATGAAAAACTGTTTTTT.

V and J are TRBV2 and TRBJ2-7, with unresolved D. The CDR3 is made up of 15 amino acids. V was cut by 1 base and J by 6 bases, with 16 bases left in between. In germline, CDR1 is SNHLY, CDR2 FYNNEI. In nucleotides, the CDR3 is TGTGCCAGCAGTGAAGTGTTTCCCTCCGGAGCCGAGCAGTACTTC. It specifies CASSEVFPSGAEQYF.

As DNA, the CDR3 is TGTGCCAGCCAATCCCGGGTTTCCTACGAGCAGTACTTC. Residues: CASQSRVSYEQYF. The gene calls are TRBV27 and TRBJ2-7; D gene ambiguous. CDR3 size: 13 residues. Trimming stripped 8 bases from V and 1 base from J, with 12 bases between. Germline V gene sequence: CDR1 MNHEY, CDR2 SMNVEV (reference sequence).

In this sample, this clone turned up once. CDR3 in DNA: TGCGCCAGCAGCCAAGAATCGACGCGGGGGTATGGCTACACCTTC. Amino acid sequence: CASSQESTRGYGYTF. The chain links TRBV4-3 to TRBJ1-2; possibly TRBD1 for D (5 bases). Deletions cut 0 bases from V and 5 bases from J, with 13 bases between. The CDR3 has 15 residues. In germline, CDR1 is LGHNA, CDR2 YSLEER.

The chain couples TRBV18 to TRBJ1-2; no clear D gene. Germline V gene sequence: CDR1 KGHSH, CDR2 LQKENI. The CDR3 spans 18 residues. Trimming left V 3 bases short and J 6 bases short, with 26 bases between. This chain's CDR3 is CASSPPIGNSVVFNGYTF. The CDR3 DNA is TGTGCCAGCTCACCCCCTATTGGGAACAGCGTCGTCTTCAATGGCTACACCTTC.

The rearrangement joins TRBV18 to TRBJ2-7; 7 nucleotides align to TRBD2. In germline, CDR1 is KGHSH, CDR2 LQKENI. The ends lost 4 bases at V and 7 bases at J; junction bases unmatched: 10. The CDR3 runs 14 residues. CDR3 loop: CASSRVTSVGEQYF. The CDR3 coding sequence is TGTGCCAGCTCACGGGTAACTAGCGTGGGAGAGCAGTACTTC.

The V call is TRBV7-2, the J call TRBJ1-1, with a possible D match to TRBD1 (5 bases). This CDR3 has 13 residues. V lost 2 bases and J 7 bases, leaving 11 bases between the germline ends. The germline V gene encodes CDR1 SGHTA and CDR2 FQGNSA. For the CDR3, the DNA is TGTGCCAGCAGCTTAATGCTTGACAGTGAAGCTTTCTTT. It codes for CASSLMLDSEAFF.

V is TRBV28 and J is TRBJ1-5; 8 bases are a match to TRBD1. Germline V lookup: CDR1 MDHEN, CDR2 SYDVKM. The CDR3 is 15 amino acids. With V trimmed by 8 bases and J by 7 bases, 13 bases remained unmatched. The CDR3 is CASLAGTGVGQPQHF. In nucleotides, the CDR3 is TGTGCCAGCCTGGCCGGGACAGGCGTCGGACAGCCCCAGCATTTT.

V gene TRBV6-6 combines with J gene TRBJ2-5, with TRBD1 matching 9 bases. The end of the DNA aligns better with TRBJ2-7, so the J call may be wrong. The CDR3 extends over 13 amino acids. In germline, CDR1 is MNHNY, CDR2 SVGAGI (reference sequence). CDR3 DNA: TGTGCCAGCTTCGGGACAGGGTTATACGAGCAGTACTTC. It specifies CASFGTGLYEQYF.

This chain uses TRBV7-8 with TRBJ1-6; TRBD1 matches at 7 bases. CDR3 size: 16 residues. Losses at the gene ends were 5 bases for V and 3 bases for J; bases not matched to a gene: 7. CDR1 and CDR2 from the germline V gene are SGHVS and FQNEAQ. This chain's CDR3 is CASSRRDSLYNSPLHF. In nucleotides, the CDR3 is TGTGCCAGCAGCCGGCGGGACAGTCTCTATAATTCACCCCTCCACTTT.

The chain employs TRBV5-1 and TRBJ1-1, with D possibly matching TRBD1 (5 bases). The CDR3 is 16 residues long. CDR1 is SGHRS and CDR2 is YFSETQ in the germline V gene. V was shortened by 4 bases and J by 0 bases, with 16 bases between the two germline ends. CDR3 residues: CASSPVLGVMNTEAFF. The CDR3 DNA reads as TGCGCCAGCAGCCCGGTATTGGGGGTCATGAACACTGAAGCTTTCTTT.

CDR3 DNA: TGTGCCAGCAGTCCAGGGGGTCCTAACTATGGCTACACCTTC. This encodes CASSPGGPNYGYTF. The V gene is TRBV28, the J gene TRBJ1-2, with TRBD1 matching over 7 bases. V lost 5 bases, J lost 0 bases, and 3 bases stayed unmatched. Germline V gene data show CDR1 as MDHEN and CDR2 as SYDVKM. The CDR3 loop spans 14 amino acids.

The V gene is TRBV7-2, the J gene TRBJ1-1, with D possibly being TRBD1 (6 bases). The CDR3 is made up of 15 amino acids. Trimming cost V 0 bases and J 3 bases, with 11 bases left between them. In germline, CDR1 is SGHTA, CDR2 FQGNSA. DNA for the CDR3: TGTGCCAGCAGCTTAGCATACAGGGCCGACACTGAAGCTTTCTTT. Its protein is CASSLAYRADTEAFF.

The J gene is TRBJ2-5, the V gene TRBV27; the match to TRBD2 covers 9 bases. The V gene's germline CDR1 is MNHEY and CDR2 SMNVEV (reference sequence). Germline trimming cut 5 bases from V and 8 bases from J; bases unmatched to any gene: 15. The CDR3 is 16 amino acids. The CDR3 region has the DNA TGTGCCAGCAGTCCACGGCCCCAAGCGGGGGGTACTACCCAGTACTTC. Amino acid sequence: CASSPRPQAGGTTQYF.

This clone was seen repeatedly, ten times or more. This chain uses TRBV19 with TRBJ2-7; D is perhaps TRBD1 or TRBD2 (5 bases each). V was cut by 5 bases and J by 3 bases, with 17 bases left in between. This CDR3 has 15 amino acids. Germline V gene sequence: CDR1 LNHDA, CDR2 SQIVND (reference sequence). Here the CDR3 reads CASSAGAPGYYEQYF. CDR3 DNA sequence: TGTGCCAGTAGTGCCGGGGCCCCTGGGTACTACGAGCAGTACTTC.

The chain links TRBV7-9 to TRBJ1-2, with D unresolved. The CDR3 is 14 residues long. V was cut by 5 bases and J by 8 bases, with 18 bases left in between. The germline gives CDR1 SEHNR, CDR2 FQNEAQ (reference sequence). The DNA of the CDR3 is TGTGCCAGCAGCGCACAGTCGGGTGCGTCCGGCTACACCTTC. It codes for CASSAQSGASGYTF.

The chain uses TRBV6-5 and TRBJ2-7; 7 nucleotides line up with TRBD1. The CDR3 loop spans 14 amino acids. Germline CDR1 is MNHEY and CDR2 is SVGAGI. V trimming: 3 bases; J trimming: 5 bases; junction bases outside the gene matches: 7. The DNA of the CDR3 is TGTGCCAGCAGTTATAGGGGGCAGGGTGACGAGCAGTACTTC. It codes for CASSYRGQGDEQYF.

CDR3 DNA: TGTGCCAGCTCGCTTCTCTCGGCCGGAGGGGATGGCTACACCTTC. Its protein product is CASSLLSAGGDGYTF. The chain links TRBV18 to TRBJ1-2; weak D call: TRBD1 (5 bases). Trimming took 6 bases from V and 6 from J, leaving 20 bases between them. The CDR3 contains 15 residues. The germline V gene has CDR1 KGHSH and CDR2 LQKENI.

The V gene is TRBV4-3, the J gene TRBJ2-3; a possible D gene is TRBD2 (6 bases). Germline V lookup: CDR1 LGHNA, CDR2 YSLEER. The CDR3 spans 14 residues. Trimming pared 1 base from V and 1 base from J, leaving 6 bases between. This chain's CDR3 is CASSQGGGTDTQYF. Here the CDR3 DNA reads TGCGCCAGCAGCCAAGGGGGGGGCACAGATACGCAGTATTTT.

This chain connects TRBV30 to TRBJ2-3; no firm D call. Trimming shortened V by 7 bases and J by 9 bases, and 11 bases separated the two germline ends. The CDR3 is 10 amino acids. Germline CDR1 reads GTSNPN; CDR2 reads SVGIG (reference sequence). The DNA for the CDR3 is TGTGCCTTTGGAATCACGACGCAGTATTTT. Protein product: CAFGITTQYF.

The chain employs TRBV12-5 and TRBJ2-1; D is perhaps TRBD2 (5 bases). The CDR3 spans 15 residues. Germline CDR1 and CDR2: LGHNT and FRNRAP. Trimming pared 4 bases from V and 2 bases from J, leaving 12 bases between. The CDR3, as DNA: TGTGCTAGTGGTTCCGGGGTGGGCCCCTACAATGAGCAGTTCTTC. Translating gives CASGSGVGPYNEQFF.

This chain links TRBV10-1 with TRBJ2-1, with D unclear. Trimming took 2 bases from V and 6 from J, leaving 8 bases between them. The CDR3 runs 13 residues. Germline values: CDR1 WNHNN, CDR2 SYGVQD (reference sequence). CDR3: CASSEVDSNEQFF. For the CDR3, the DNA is TGCGCCAGCAGTGAGGTTGACTCCAATGAGCAGTTCTTC.

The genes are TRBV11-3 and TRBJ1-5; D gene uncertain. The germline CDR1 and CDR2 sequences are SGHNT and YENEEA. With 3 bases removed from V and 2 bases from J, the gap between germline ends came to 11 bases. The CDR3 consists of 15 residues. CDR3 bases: TGTGCCAGCAGCTTCGGCGAATGGGGCAATCAGCCCCAGCATTTT. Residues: CASSFGEWGNQPQHF.

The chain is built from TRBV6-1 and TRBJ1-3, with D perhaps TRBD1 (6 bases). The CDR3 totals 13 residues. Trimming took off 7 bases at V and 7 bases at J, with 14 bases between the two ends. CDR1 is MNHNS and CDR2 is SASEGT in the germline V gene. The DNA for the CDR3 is TGTGCCAGCAAGGATAAGGGGGTGAACACCATATATTTT. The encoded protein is CASKDKGVNTIYF.

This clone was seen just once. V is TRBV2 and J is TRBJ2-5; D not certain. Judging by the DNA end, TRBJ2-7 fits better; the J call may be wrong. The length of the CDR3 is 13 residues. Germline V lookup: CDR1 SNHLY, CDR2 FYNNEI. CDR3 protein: CASLKEASYEQYF. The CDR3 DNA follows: TGTGCCAGCCTAAAGGAAGCTTCCTACGAGCAGTACTTC.

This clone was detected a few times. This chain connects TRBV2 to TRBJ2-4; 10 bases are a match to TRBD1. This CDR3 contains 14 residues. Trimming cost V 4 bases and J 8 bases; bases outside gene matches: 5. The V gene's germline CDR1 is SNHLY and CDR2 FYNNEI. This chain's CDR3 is CASSASGTGDIQYF. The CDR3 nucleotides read TGTGCCAGCAGTGCCTCCGGGACAGGGGACATTCAGTACTTC.

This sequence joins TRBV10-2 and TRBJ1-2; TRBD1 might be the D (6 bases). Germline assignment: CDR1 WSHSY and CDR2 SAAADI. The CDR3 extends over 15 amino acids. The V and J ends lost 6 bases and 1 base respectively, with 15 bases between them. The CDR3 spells CASRDSRVLNYGYTF. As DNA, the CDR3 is TGCGCCAGCAGGGACAGCCGCGTTCTTAACTATGGCTACACCTTC.